This T cell receptor beta chain was observed in a study of blood T cells in healthy people across ages. Combining a sample-barcoded 5' primer with a J-beta primer mix, a second PCR ran for 7 to 11 cycles. A single record per CDR3 protein comes from TCRdb applying MiXCR to the 5' RACE reads. The sample holds over 700,000 distinct CDR3 sequences, about 25% seen once. V was clipped by 0 bases and J by 9 bases; unmatched bases: 12. The CDR3 is made up of 16 amino acids. Germline loops: CDR1 SGDLS, CDR2 YYNGEE. Findings and limits, study-wide: The study regarded diversity estimates from one million T cells as underestimates.

Points on this clonotype: Antigen unknown.

The same specimen was also included in a second study, on T cells of mothers and their children. This second report adds: M1S, a second-PCR primer, added sample barcodes and 2-4 random nucleotides. Sequencing got over 8.5 million TCR beta CDR3 reads from each mother and several million from each child. Similar thymic selection effects on TCR recombination output appear in pairs, both related and unrelated.

The sequencing input was blood. The chain joins TRBV9 to TRBJ2-1, with TRBD2 matching 7 bases. The clonotype originates from a boy younger than 18 in good health. The CDR3 loop is CASSVAPGTRETEQFF. The CDR3 region has the DNA TGTGCCAGCAGCGTAGCTCCAGGGACGCGGGAGACTGAGCAGTTCTTC.